This T cell receptor (beta chain) was identified in a study of T cell changes during pregnancy in multiple sclerosis (dated by TCRdb to between 2017 and 2020). Broadly, across the study: Changes in the T cell repertoire over the course of pregnancy were examined in this study in women with multiple sclerosis.

Counted from cysteine to phenylalanine, this CDR3 has 15 amino acids. The only DNA kept is the CDR3, 45 bases in frame from the first base. V and J lose 4 bases and 1 base, and a span of 11 bases separates them. Via the germline V gene (reference sequence), CDR1 is MNHNY and CDR2 SVGAGI. Library method: the immunoSEQ multiplex PCR assay. This immuneACCESS table, as held by TCRdb, lists in-frame sequences with V and J called but not all clones. Of the missing ones, under half trace to an unresolved V gene in checked studies; the others have no known cause. The sample contains more than 65,000 clones, roughly 90% of them found a single time. Together, the top ten hold more than 2.5% of the sample. Worth noting for this clone: Its antigen remains unidentified. Base-call qualities are not available, and no considerably larger clone is one nucleotide away.

This clonotype was obtained from a female donor with multiple sclerosis, enrolled in a pregnancy study. The sequence joins TRBV6-6 to TRBJ1-5, with the D gene not confidently named. Sequencing used peripheral blood, obtained in the first trimester of pregnancy. The CDR3 region: CASSSRTGSNQPQHF. The DNA sequence is given as TGTGCCAGCAGTTCGCGGACTGGAAGCAATCAGCCCCAGCATTTT.